The rows below give T cell receptor beta chains drawn from one sample of a study of blood T cell repertoires in COVID-19. Method: immunoSEQ multiplex PCR; TCRdb's copy keeps in-frame clones and lacks some. The table has fewer than 70,000 clones, 85% to 90% seen once. Input material: peripheral blood. Receptors originate from a human donor in a cohort sampled during active COVID-19. CDR3s include the opening cysteine and the closing phenylalanine or tryptophan. The D gene is left open where the match is weak. Clone size is not always given. Where it is, it says once, few, many or a class for expanded clones.

V	size	D	J	CDR3	DNA
TRBV19	.	TRBD1	TRBJ1-6	CASSTHRGPLHF	TGTGCCAGTAGTACCCACAGGGGGCCCCTCCACTTT
TRBV18	.	TRBD2	TRBJ2-3	CASSLAGGSTDTQYF	TGTGCCAGCTCCCTAGCGGGGGGCAGCACAGATACGCAGTATTTT
TRBV28	.	.	TRBJ2-7	CASSFSQGYYEQYF	TGTGCCAGCAGTTTTTCCCAGGGGTACTACGAGCAGTACTTC
TRBV2	.	.	TRBJ2-5	CASLPRGETQYF	TGTGCCAGCCTTCCCCGGGGTGAGACCCAGTACTTC
TRBV7-3	few	.	TRBJ2-5	CASSLVGGGQQETQYF	TGTGCCAGCAGCCTCGTTGGGGGGGGACAACAAGAGACCCAGTACTTC
TRBV2	.	TRBD1	TRBJ2-5	CASSGQGAGGETQYF	TGTGCCAGCAGCGGACAGGGGGCAGGGGGCGAGACCCAGTACTTC
TRBV6-5	.	TRBD1	TRBJ2-7	CASSNRDRGYEQYF	TGTGCCAGCAGTAACCGGGACAGGGGCTACGAGCAGTACTTC
TRBV11-2	.	TRBD2	TRBJ2-1	CASSLRTSGRAYYNEQFF	TGTGCCAGCAGCTTAAGGACTAGCGGGAGGGCCTACTACAATGAGCAGTTCTTC
TRBV6-5	.	.	TRBJ1-2	CASSYSAFEDSYGYTF	TGTGCCAGCAGTTACTCGGCCTTCGAGGATAGCTATGGCTACACCTTC
TRBV6-5	.	TRBD2	TRBJ2-7	CASSYSSGGAYEQYF	TGTGCCAGCAGTTACTCTAGCGGGGGGGCCTACGAGCAGTACTTC
TRBV28	.	.	TRBJ2-1	CASRSTVLPDVEQFF	TGTGCCAGCAGGTCCACAGTGTTGCCAGACGTCGAGCAGTTCTTC
TRBV2	.	.	TRBJ1-2	CATQKDSRGLDGYTF	TGTGCCACCCAGAAGGACAGTCGAGGGTTAGATGGCTACACCTTC
TRBV3-1/TRBV3-2	.	TRBD2	TRBJ2-7	CASSQDLAGFYEQYF	TGTGCCAGCAGCCAAGATCTAGCGGGATTCTACGAGCAGTACTTC
TRBV28	.	TRBD1	TRBJ1-1	CASSLGQGASEAFF	TGTGCCAGCAGTTTAGGACAGGGGGCATCCGAAGCTTTCTTT
TRBV6-5	.	TRBD1	TRBJ2-1	CASSRDRTYNEQFF	TGTGCCAGCAGCCGGGACAGGACCTACAATGAGCAGTTCTTC
TRBV28	.	TRBD2	TRBJ2-3	CASSLHTREGRGSTDTQYF	TGTGCCAGCAGTTTACACACGCGGGAGGGCCGGGGTAGCACAGATACGCAGTATTTT
TRBV6-2/TRBV6-3	.	.	TRBJ1-2	CASSTGHLYGYTF	TGTGCCAGCAGTACGGGACACCTCTATGGCTACACCTTC
TRBV7-6	.	.	TRBJ2-2	CASSLGGEGNTGELFF	TGTGCCAGCAGCTTAGGCGGTGAGGGAAACACCGGGGAGCTGTTTTTT
TRBV4-3	once	.	TRBJ1-5	CASSQDTWGGQPQHF	TGCGCCAGCAGCCAAGATACTTGGGGGGGTCAGCCCCAGCATTTT
TRBV6-2/TRBV6-3	.	.	TRBJ1-2	CASSYFLAGGPDGYTF	TGTGCCAGCAGTTACTTCCTGGCGGGGGGTCCGGATGGCTACACCTTC
TRBV27	few	TRBD2	TRBJ2-1	CASLTGTSGNYEQFF	TGTGCCAGCCTTACCGGGACTAGCGGGAACTATGAGCAGTTCTTC
TRBV15	.	.	TRBJ2-7	CATSREQGGAYEQYF	TGTGCCACCAGCAGAGAACAAGGGGGAGCCTACGAGCAGTACTTC
TRBV24-1	.	.	TRBJ1-1	CATRAGPNTEAFF	TGTGCCACCAGGGCAGGGCCGAACACTGAAGCTTTCTTT
TRBV6-2/TRBV6-3	.	.	TRBJ1-1	CASSNRPGGTEAFF	TGTGCCAGCAGCAACCGCCCCGGGGGGACTGAAGCTTTCTTT
TRBV2	.	TRBD1	TRBJ1-4	CASSRDRDEKLFF	TGTGCCAGCAGCCGGGACAGGGACGAAAAACTGTTTTTT
TRBV7-3	.	TRBD2	TRBJ2-3	CASSAGRYTDTQYF	TGTGCCAGCAGCGCCGGGAGGTACACAGATACGCAGTATTTT
TRBV6-6	once	TRBD1	TRBJ2-7	CASSSTGLEQYF	TGTGCCAGCAGCTCGACAGGGTTAGAGCAGTACTTC
TRBV19	.	.	TRBJ2-7	CASSPAGIYEQYF	TGTGCCAGTAGTCCGGCGGGCATCTACGAGCAGTACTTC
TRBV4-2	.	TRBD2	TRBJ2-5	CASSQELAGASETQYF	TGTGCCAGCAGCCAAGAGCTAGCGGGAGCGTCGGAGACCCAGTACTTC
TRBV30	.	.	TRBJ1-2	CACQTAGIYGYTF	TGTGCCTGCCAGACCGCAGGGATCTATGGCTACACCTTC
TRBV9	.	.	TRBJ2-7	CASTPGSVTGGEQYF	TGTGCCAGCACCCCGGGGAGCGTGACCGGAGGGGAGCAGTACTTC
TRBV7-9	.	TRBD2	TRBJ2-1	CASSLDSSGVYNEQFF	TGTGCCAGCAGCTTAGATTCTAGCGGGGTCTACAATGAGCAGTTCTTC
TRBV7-9	.	.	TRBJ2-5	CASSFLLSGGYETQYF	TGTGCCAGCAGCTTCTTGCTATCCGGGGGTTACGAGACCCAGTACTTC
TRBV6-2/TRBV6-3	.	.	TRBJ2-5	CASSYQLPDFQETQYF	TGTGCCAGCAGTTATCAGCTCCCGGACTTCCAAGAGACCCAGTACTTC
TRBV11-1	.	TRBD2	TRBJ2-1	CASSYRGLASGLFF	TGTGCCAGCAGCTACAGGGGACTAGCATCTGGTTTGTTCTTC
TRBV18	.	.	TRBJ2-7	CASSPLDRTTYEQYF	TGTGCCAGCTCGCCCTTAGACAGAACGACTTACGAGCAGTACTTC
TRBV6-2/TRBV6-3	.	.	TRBJ1-5	CASSYDLSGVQPQHF	TGTGCCAGCAGTTACGACTTATCAGGGGTACAGCCCCAGCATTTT
TRBV2	.	.	TRBJ1-3	CASRRAGHTIYF	TGTGCCAGCAGGAGAGCAGGGCACACCATATATTTT
TRBV4-1	.	TRBD1	TRBJ1-2	CASSLKTGGGYGYTF	TGCGCCAGCAGCCTAAAGACAGGGGGCGGCTATGGCTACACCTTC
TRBV7-6	.	TRBD2	TRBJ2-6	CASSSQRGSGANVLTF	TGTGCCAGCAGCTCTCAGCGGGGATCTGGGGCCAACGTCCTGACTTTC
TRBV13	.	TRBD2	TRBJ2-7	CASTGGSEQYF	TGTGCCAGCACGGGGGGGAGTGAGCAGTACTTC
TRBV27	.	TRBD1	TRBJ1-4	CASSSGDRRNEKLFF	TGTGCCAGCAGTTCCGGGGACAGAAGGAATGAAAAACTGTTTTTT
TRBV19	.	TRBD2	TRBJ2-2	CASSIDGTSGRVIESGELFF	TGTGCCAGTAGTATAGATGGGACTAGCGGGAGAGTAATTGAATCCGGGGAGCTGTTTTTT
TRBV7-9	.	TRBD1	TRBJ2-5	CASSSRDRVETQYF	TGTGCCAGCAGCTCGCGAGACAGGGTAGAGACCCAGTACTTC
TRBV2	.	.	TRBJ2-7	CASSDGGTGSYEQYF	TGTGCCAGCAGCGACGGGGGGACAGGCTCCTACGAGCAGTACTTC
TRBV18	.	.	TRBJ2-3	CASSPRSGLTDTQYF	TGTGCCAGCTCACCAAGGTCAGGGCTCACAGATACGCAGTATTTT
TRBV5-6	.	.	TRBJ1-4	CASSQTDASEKLFF	TGTGCCAGCAGCCAGACAGATGCGAGTGAAAAACTGTTTTTT
TRBV6-5	.	.	TRBJ1-5	CASSLSFSNQPQHF	TGTGCCAGCAGTTTAAGCTTTAGCAATCAGCCCCAGCATTTT
TRBV9	.	.	TRBJ1-1	CASSPLPGNTEAFF	TGTGCCAGCAGCCCCCTCCCAGGCAACACTGAAGCTTTCTTT
TRBV4-1	.	TRBD1	TRBJ2-7	CASSQDWNRGNYEQYF	TGCGCCAGCAGCCAAGATTGGAACAGGGGGAATTACGAGCAGTACTTC
TRBV13	.	TRBD2	TRBJ2-7	CASSSGRVAYEQYF	TGTGCCAGCAGCTCAGGGAGGGTGGCCTACGAGCAGTACTTC
TRBV5-4	.	TRBD2	TRBJ2-3	CASSFLTSGDYGAQYF	TGTGCCAGCAGCTTCTTGACTAGCGGGGACTATGGCGCGCAGTATTTT